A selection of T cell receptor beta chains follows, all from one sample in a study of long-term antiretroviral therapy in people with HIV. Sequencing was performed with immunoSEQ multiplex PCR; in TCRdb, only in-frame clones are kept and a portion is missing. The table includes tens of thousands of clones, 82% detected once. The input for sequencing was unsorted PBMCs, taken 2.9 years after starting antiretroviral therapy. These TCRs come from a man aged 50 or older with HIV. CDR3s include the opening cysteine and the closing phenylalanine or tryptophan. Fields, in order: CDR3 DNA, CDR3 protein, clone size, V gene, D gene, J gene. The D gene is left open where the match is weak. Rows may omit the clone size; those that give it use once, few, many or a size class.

DNA: TGCAGCGTCTCTTCGGGGCAGCCTAACACTGAAGCTTTCTTT
CDR3: CSVSSGQPNTEAFF
size: NA
V: TRBV29-1
D: NA
J: TRBJ1-1

DNA: TGCGCCAGCAGCCAAGACCACGTTGGGACAGGGTTGGGCTACACCTTC
CDR3: CASSQDHVGTGLGYTF
size: NA
V: TRBV4-3
D: TRBD1
J: TRBJ1-2

DNA: TGTGCCAGCAGCTTAGCCCCGGCAGGGGGGTGGTATGGCTACACCTTC
CDR3: CASSLAPAGGWYGYTF
size: NA
V: TRBV7-2
D: TRBD1
J: TRBJ1-2

DNA: TGTGCCAGCAGCCACCTAGCCCCCACAGATACGCAGTATTTT
CDR3: CASSHLAPTDTQYF
size: NA
V: TRBV7-2
D: NA
J: TRBJ2-3

DNA: TGCAGCGCCGCCCCTAGCGGGGGGGCCGTAACGCAGTATTTT
CDR3: CSAAPSGGAVTQYF
size: NA
V: TRBV29-1
D: TRBD2
J: TRBJ2-3

DNA: TGTGCCAGCTCACTTAGCACAGGGTGGGAGTCGATCGAGCAGTACTTC
CDR3: CASSLSTGWESIEQYF
size: NA
V: TRBV18
D: NA
J: TRBJ2-7

DNA: TGTGCCTGGAGTACTTTGAGGTTCGGGGCCAACGTCCTGACTTTC
CDR3: CAWSTLRFGANVLTF
size: NA
V: TRBV30
D: NA
J: TRBJ2-6

DNA: TGTGCCAGTAGCACGACAGTATACAATGAGCAGTTCTTC
CDR3: CASSTTVYNEQFF
size: NA
V: TRBV19
D: NA
J: TRBJ2-1

DNA: TGTGCCAGTAGTATAGGTGGGGCTAGCGGGGGGTTGAATGAGCAGTTCTTC
CDR3: CASSIGGASGGLNEQFF
size: NA
V: TRBV19
D: TRBD2
J: TRBJ2-1

DNA: TGTGCCAGCTCACCACAGAACACCGGGGAGCTGTTTTTT
CDR3: CASSPQNTGELFF
size: once
V: TRBV18
D: NA
J: TRBJ2-2

DNA: TGCGCCAGCGGACAGGGGGGGAACACTGAAGCTTTCTTT
CDR3: CASGQGGNTEAFF
size: NA
V: TRBV5-1
D: TRBD1
J: TRBJ1-1

DNA: TGTGCCAGCAGCTTAATGAGCGCAGATACGCAGTATTTT
CDR3: CASSLMSADTQYF
size: NA
V: TRBV7-9
D: NA
J: TRBJ2-3

DNA: TGTGCCAGCGGGGCAGATCCAGCGAACACCGGGGAGCTGTTTTTT
CDR3: CASGADPANTGELFF
size: once
V: TRBV6-6
D: NA
J: TRBJ2-2

DNA: TGTGCCAGCAGCCCTAGGAGTGGCGATGAGCAGTTCTTC
CDR3: CASSPRSGDEQFF
size: NA
V: TRBV4-2
D: NA
J: TRBJ2-1

DNA: TGTGCCAGCAGTTACCCTCGGACAGGAGGGGCCTACGAGCAGTACTTC
CDR3: CASSYPRTGGAYEQYF
size: NA
V: TRBV28
D: NA
J: TRBJ2-7

DNA: TGTGCCAGCAATATCCTAGGGCAGGGCATGCGGAATGAGCAGTTCTTC
CDR3: CASNILGQGMRNEQFF
size: NA
V: TRBV6-6
D: NA
J: TRBJ2-1

DNA: TGTGCCAGCAGGGTTAGCGGGGGGTTCACAGATACGCAGTATTTT
CDR3: CASRVSGGFTDTQYF
size: NA
V: TRBV28
D: TRBD2
J: TRBJ2-3

DNA: TGTGCCAGCAGCGTAGGGAGAAGGGGGTCCACAGATACGCAGTATTTT
CDR3: CASSVGRRGSTDTQYF
size: NA
V: TRBV9
D: NA
J: TRBJ2-3

DNA: TGTGCCTGGAATGGGGGACAAGAGACCCAGTACTTC
CDR3: CAWNGGQETQYF
size: NA
V: TRBV30
D: NA
J: TRBJ2-5

DNA: TGTGCCAGCAGCTTGGGACGGACAGATACGCAGTATTTT
CDR3: CASSLGRTDTQYF
size: NA
V: TRBV5-5
D: NA
J: TRBJ2-3

DNA: TGTGCCAGCAGCTCCTCAGCCACCTATAATTCACCCCTCCACTTT
CDR3: CASSSSATYNSPLHF
size: NA
V: TRBV5-6
D: NA
J: TRBJ1-6

DNA: TGCAGCGTGGAATCGTCACAGGGGGCCGACGGGGAGCTGTTTTTT
CDR3: CSVESSQGADGELFF
size: NA
V: TRBV29-1
D: TRBD1
J: TRBJ2-2

DNA: TGTGCCAGCAGCTTACAGGGGTCTGGGGCCAACGTCCTGACTTTC
CDR3: CASSLQGSGANVLTF
size: NA
V: TRBV5-6
D: TRBD1
J: TRBJ2-6

DNA: TGTGCCAGCAGCTTAGGCAACTGGGAGACTGAAGCTTTCTTT
CDR3: CASSLGNWETEAFF
size: NA
V: TRBV5-5
D: NA
J: TRBJ1-1

DNA: TGTGCCAGCTCACCGCTTCAGGGGGCTGACTATGGCTACACCTTC
CDR3: CASSPLQGADYGYTF
size: few
V: TRBV18
D: TRBD1
J: TRBJ1-2

DNA: TGTGCCAGCAGTGCCGCGAAGGGGCGTAATCAGCCCCAGCATTTT
CDR3: CASSAAKGRNQPQHF
size: few
V: TRBV6-1
D: NA
J: TRBJ1-5

DNA: TGTGCCAGTAGTATAGATCGGGAAATCATCCAAGCTTTCTTT
CDR3: CASSIDREIIQAFF
size: once
V: TRBV19
D: NA
J: TRBJ1-1

DNA: TGTGCCAGCAGCGTGGGGGGGGGTAATGAAAAACTGTTTTTT
CDR3: CASSVGGGNEKLFF
size: few
V: TRBV9
D: NA
J: TRBJ1-4

DNA: TGTGCCAGTAGTATACCCGACATAAACACCGGGGAGCTGTTTTTT
CDR3: CASSIPDINTGELFF
size: NA
V: TRBV19
D: NA
J: TRBJ2-2

DNA: TGTGCCTGGAAGGGGACCTCAGCTGGAAACACCATATATTTT
CDR3: CAWKGTSAGNTIYF
size: NA
V: TRBV30
D: NA
J: TRBJ1-3

DNA: TGTGCCAGCTCAAGAGGGACACCGAACTCTGGAAACACCATATATTTT
CDR3: CASSRGTPNSGNTIYF
size: NA
V: TRBV18
D: NA
J: TRBJ1-3

DNA: TGTGCCAGCTCACCACGGGTTCCAGGATCGTCGACCGGGGAGCTGTTTTTT
CDR3: CASSPRVPGSSTGELFF
size: NA
V: TRBV18
D: NA
J: TRBJ2-2

DNA: TGTGCCAGCAGCTTAGTCCGGGGAAATGGAAACACCATATATTTT
CDR3: CASSLVRGNGNTIYF
size: NA
V: TRBV11-2
D: NA
J: TRBJ1-3

DNA: TGCAGCGCCTCTTGGATGAACACTGAAGCTTTCTTT
CDR3: CSASWMNTEAFF
size: NA
V: TRBV29-1
D: NA
J: TRBJ1-1

DNA: TGTGCCAGCAGCTTCCCGCAGGGTTCTGGGGAGACCCAGTACTTC
CDR3: CASSFPQGSGETQYF
size: once
V: TRBV7-9
D: NA
J: TRBJ2-5

DNA: TGTGCCAGCAGCGTAGCCTGGAGTAAGACCCAGTACTTC
CDR3: CASSVAWSKTQYF
size: once
V: TRBV9
D: NA
J: TRBJ2-5

DNA: TGTGCCAGCAGTCTCGGGACAGGTAGCTACGAGCAGTACTTC
CDR3: CASSLGTGSYEQYF
size: NA
V: TRBV6-5
D: TRBD1
J: TRBJ2-7

DNA: TGTGCCAGCACCCGGGGCAATCAGCCCCAGCATTTT
CDR3: CASTRGNQPQHF
size: NA
V: TRBV5-8
D: NA
J: TRBJ1-5

DNA: TGTGCCAGCCGACTACCCGGGACAGCAGATACGCAGTATTTT
CDR3: CASRLPGTADTQYF
size: NA
V: TRBV28
D: TRBD1
J: TRBJ2-3

DNA: TGTGCCAGCAGTTATTACCGACAGGGGTATTCACCCCTCCACTTT
CDR3: CASSYYRQGYSPLHF
size: NA
V: TRBV6-6
D: TRBD1
J: TRBJ1-6

DNA: TGTGCCTGGAGCCTAGGGCTTAAGGGTGCAGATACGCAGTATTTT
CDR3: CAWSLGLKGADTQYF
size: NA
V: TRBV30
D: NA
J: TRBJ2-3

DNA: TGTGCCACCAGCGGACCGAACACCGGGGAGCTGTTTTTT
CDR3: CATSGPNTGELFF
size: NA
V: TRBV15
D: NA
J: TRBJ2-2

DNA: TGTGCCAGCTTTCATCGGGGAGGGAGGTTATGGAACGAGCAGTACTTC
CDR3: CASFHRGGRLWNEQYF
size: NA
V: TRBV27
D: TRBD2
J: TRBJ2-7

DNA: TGTGCCAGTAGTATAGGAGCCAGGGTCGGCAATCAGCCCCAGCATTTT
CDR3: CASSIGARVGNQPQHF
size: NA
V: TRBV19
D: NA
J: TRBJ1-5

DNA: TGCAGCGTTGAAGACGGTCAAATAGGGTTCGACGAGCAGTACTTC
CDR3: CSVEDGQIGFDEQYF
size: NA
V: TRBV29-1
D: NA
J: TRBJ2-7